One T cell receptor (beta chain) is described in this entry. The data were taken from a study of control samples from healthy donors and cancer patients. TCRdb's table, derived via immunoSEQ multiplex PCR, lists solely in-frame clones and lacks some. The table lists almost 90,000 clones, over 65% of them singletons. Trimming pared 0 bases from V and 1 base from J, leaving 6 bases between. In germline, CDR1 is KGHSH, CDR2 LQKENI. CDR3 length: 14 amino acids. This clonotype originated in a woman aged 40 to 50 in good health. The chain employs TRBV18 and TRBJ2-5; unclear D gene. Specimen: blood. This CDR3 reads CASSPPSSQETQYF. The CDR3 DNA follows: TGTGCCAGCTCACCACCCTCTAGCCAAGAGACCCAGTACTTC.